Listed below are T cell receptor beta chains from one sample, sequenced in a study of blood T cell repertoires in COVID-19. Measured with immunoSEQ multiplex PCR; TCRdb has only the in-frame clones, and not every one. Of 91,000 or so clones listed, more than 75% are singletons. The material sequenced was peripheral blood. These TCRs come from a man aged 45-60 years with active or convalescent COVID-19. CDR3s include the opening cysteine and the closing phenylalanine or tryptophan.

TRBV15,TRBJ1-4,CATSVSGVEKLFF
TRBV19,TRBJ2-1,CASSPVDGNEQFF
TRBV23-1,TRBJ2-3,CASSQSGQGHTDTQYF
TRBV3-1/TRBV3-2,TRBJ2-3,CASSQDRGHAQYF
TRBV7-9,TRBJ1-4,CASSSRGPYEKLFF
TRBV2,TRBJ2-2,CASNEQGFGGELFF
TRBV30,TRBJ1-1,CAWSADMLNTEAFF
TRBV6-5,TRBJ2-1,CASSGISYNEQFF
TRBV7-9,TRBJ2-3,CASSSSDTQYF
TRBV19,TRBJ1-1,CASSIGGGTEAFF
TRBV7-9,TRBJ1-3,CASSSDRNSGNTIYF
TRBV10-3,TRBJ1-2,CAISESGQGYGYTF
TRBV5-1,TRBJ1-4,CASSLVRGRARDEKLFF
TRBV6-2/TRBV6-3,TRBJ2-2,CASSYSIPRANTGELFF
TRBV15,TRBJ1-3,CATSRDAGFSGNTIYF
TRBV6-5,TRBJ2-3,CASSYGRGIGTDTQYF
TRBV2,TRBJ1-6,CASIRGDMDSPLHF
TRBV19,TRBJ2-5,CASSPRGLETQYF
TRBV2,TRBJ2-5,CASSDASRPETQYF
TRBV6-6,TRBJ1-6,CASSYSRGLGSPLHF
TRBV29-1,TRBJ1-2,CSAGDSDNYGYTF
TRBV2,TRBJ2-7,CASSEAPGTEYEQYF
TRBV18,TRBJ1-4,CASSLGQGAGEKLFF